These T cell receptor beta chains were read from a single sample in a study of radiation and T cells in renal cell carcinoma. This table comes from immunoSEQ multiplex PCR, and its TCRdb copy is limited to in-frame clones, with some not included. The sample holds 45,000 to 55,000 clones, 75% to 85% seen once. Sequencing used blood, obtained from a patient whose treatment included radiotherapy and nephrectomy. All receptors come from a woman aged 70 to 79 with renal cell carcinoma. The CDR3 runs from the conserved cysteine through the conserved F or W. A D gene is named only where the DNA matches it firmly. Not every row has a clone size; where given, it reads once, few, many or a size class.

J,D,length,V,size,DNA,CDR3
TRBJ2-3,NA,14,TRBV18,NA,TGTGCCAGCTCGGGCAGGGCCAGAGCAGATACGCAGTATTTT,CASSGRARADTQYF
TRBJ1-2,NA,13,TRBV5-1,NA,TGCGCCAGCAGCGTAAGGGGTTACTATGGCTACACCTTC,CASSVRGYYGYTF
TRBJ1-3,NA,15,TRBV12-5,NA,TGTGCTAGTGGCCTGGGACCGAACTCTGGAAACACCATATATTTT,CASGLGPNSGNTIYF
TRBJ1-1,TRBD1,17,TRBV7-8,NA,TGTGCCAGCAGCTTAGGCCGAAGGGGGCCTCCGATCACTGAAGCTTTCTTT,CASSLGRRGPPITEAFF
TRBJ2-1,NA,17,TRBV10-1,few,TGCGCCAGCAGTGAGTTCGCTGGTGCAGGGGACTACAATGAGCAGTTCTTC,CASSEFAGAGDYNEQFF
TRBJ1-5,TRBD1,15,TRBV2,once,TGTGCCAGCAGTGACAGGGGGTATAGCAATCAGCCCCAGCATTTT,CASSDRGYSNQPQHF
TRBJ1-1,NA,15,TRBV7-9,NA,TGTGCCAGCAGCGAGCGGCCCCTCCAAGGTGTCGAAGCTTTCTTT,CASSERPLQGVEAFF
TRBJ2-1,TRBD2,17,TRBV9,NA,TGTGCCAGCAGCGTTACCGGGACTAGCGGGTCCTACAATGAGCAGTTCTTC,CASSVTGTSGSYNEQFF
TRBJ2-5,NA,16,TRBV28,NA,TGTGCCAGCAGTTTAATCCGGCTAGCTGTGCGAGAGACCCAGTACTTC,CASSLIRLAVRETQYF
TRBJ2-7,NA,13,TRBV7-9,NA,TGTGCCAGCAGTCGGGACGGTACCTACGAGCAGTACTTC,CASSRDGTYEQYF
TRBJ2-7,TRBD1,12,TRBV29-1,NA,TGCAGCGTGAGGACAGGGGTCTACGAGCAGTACTTC,CSVRTGVYEQYF
TRBJ2-3,NA,12,TRBV4-2,NA,TGTGCCAGCAGCCACCCTCCGGATACGCAGTATTTT,CASSHPPDTQYF
TRBJ1-6,NA,13,TRBV27,few,TGTGCCAGCAGTAGCAACCCGGGTTCACCCCTCCACTTT,CASSSNPGSPLHF
TRBJ1-2,TRBD1,15,TRBV27,NA,TGTGCCACCCGTCCCCCTCCCGCGACAGGGGGAGGCTACACCTTC,CATRPPPATGGGYTF
TRBJ1-6,TRBD1,16,TRBV5-6,few,TGTGCCAGCAGCCCTTCGGACAGGGGGCACGATTCACCCCTCCACTTT,CASSPSDRGHDSPLHF
TRBJ2-3,NA,15,TRBV5-5,NA,TGTGCCAGCAGCTTGGGGGGGACCCTCACAGATACGCAGTATTTT,CASSLGGTLTDTQYF
TRBJ2-7,TRBD1,14,TRBV18,NA,TGTGCCAGCTCCGACAGGGGGCAGCCCTACGAGCAGTACTTC,CASSDRGQPYEQYF
TRBJ2-2,TRBD2,15,TRBV6-5,NA,TGTGCCAGCAGTTTCGGACTAGAAGTGAACGGGGAGCTGTTTTTT,CASSFGLEVNGELFF
TRBJ2-1,NA,14,TRBV7-2,NA,TGTGCCAGCAGCCCTGGACTTGCCTTCAATGAGCAGTTCTTC,CASSPGLAFNEQFF
TRBJ2-3,NA,15,TRBV18,NA,TGTGCCAGCTCACCACCGGGGGGCGCGGAAGATACGCAGTATTTT,CASSPPGGAEDTQYF
TRBJ2-6,TRBD1,16,TRBV15,NA,TGTGCCACCAGCACCAGACAGGGGACTGGGGCCAACGTCCTGACTTTC,CATSTRQGTGANVLTF
TRBJ1-1,NA,13,TRBV5-1,NA,TGCGCCAGCAGCGACCTCGGGGGAACTGAAGCTTTCTTT,CASSDLGGTEAFF
TRBJ1-6,TRBD1,15,TRBV5-5,NA,TGTGCCAGCAGCTCCCCGGGACAGGGTGTTTCACCCCTCCACTTT,CASSSPGQGVSPLHF
TRBJ2-7,NA,14,TRBV7-6,few,TGTGCCAGCAGCTTAGGATCAGGGACGGACGAGCAGTACTTC,CASSLGSGTDEQYF
TRBJ2-7,NA,13,TRBV2,NA,TGTGCCAAACGATCCCAGGGTAGTTACGAGCAGTACTTC,CAKRSQGSYEQYF
TRBJ1-1,NA,14,TRBV5-1,NA,TGCGCCAGCAGCTTGCAGGGGCCCAACACTGAAGCTTTCTTT,CASSLQGPNTEAFF
TRBJ2-2,TRBD1,14,TRBV9,few,TGTGCCAGCAGCCTCGACAGGGTCCCCCGGGAGCTGTTTTTT,CASSLDRVPRELFF
TRBJ1-5,NA,15,TRBV6-1,once,TGTGCCAGCAATCCAGAGGGGTACAGCAATCAGCCCCAGCATTTT,CASNPEGYSNQPQHF
TRBJ2-2,NA,14,TRBV27,NA,TGTGCCAGCAGTTGGCTGGTTAACACCGGGGAGCTGTTTTTT,CASSWLVNTGELFF
TRBJ2-7,TRBD1,13,TRBV6-5,NA,TGTGCCAGCCGATACCCGGGACAGAACGAGCAGTACTTC,CASRYPGQNEQYF
TRBJ1-1,TRBD1,13,TRBV6-5,NA,TGTGCCAGCAGTCCCCGACAGGGGCTTGAAGCTTTCTTT,CASSPRQGLEAFF
TRBJ1-5,NA,17,TRBV5-5,NA,TGTGCCAGCAGCTCGAGGGCAGGGGCAAATAGCAATCAGCCCCAGCATTTT,CASSSRAGANSNQPQHF
TRBJ2-7,NA,12,TRBV7-9,NA,TGTGCCAGCAGCGCCATCACCTACGAGCAGTACTTC,CASSAITYEQYF
TRBJ1-2,TRBD1,13,TRBV6-6,NA,TGTGCCAGCAGTTCCGGGACAGCGCTAGGCTACACCTTC,CASSSGTALGYTF
TRBJ1-3,NA,15,TRBV19,NA,TGTGCCAGTAGTATAGGCCGGCAGTCTGGAAACACCATATATTTT,CASSIGRQSGNTIYF
TRBJ2-1,TRBD1,16,TRBV7-9,NA,TGTGCCAGCAGCCCCGGACAGGGAGACTCCTACAATGAGCAGTTCTTC,CASSPGQGDSYNEQFF
TRBJ2-3,TRBD2,17,TRBV7-9,NA,TGTGCCAGCAGCCTTCAACTAGCGGGCGGAGGGACAGATACGCAGTATTTT,CASSLQLAGGGTDTQYF
TRBJ1-6,NA,18,TRBV4-2,NA,TGTGCCAGCAGCGCTCTGTCATCCGGGGGGAGGGCTAATTCACCCCTCCACTTT,CASSALSSGGRANSPLHF
TRBJ2-3,NA,15,TRBV9,NA,TGTGCCAGCAGCGTGGCCGGGGGTAGGACAGATACGCAGTATTTT,CASSVAGGRTDTQYF
TRBJ1-1,NA,13,TRBV7-9,few,TGTGCCAGCAGCTTAGTCCCGAACACTGAAGCTTTCTTT,CASSLVPNTEAFF
TRBJ2-7,NA,15,TRBV6-5,NA,TGTGCCAGCAGTTTGCAACCGTGGACAGCCTACGAGCAGTACTTC,CASSLQPWTAYEQYF
TRBJ2-3,TRBD2,14,TRBV7-2,NA,TGTGCCAGCAGAAGGGAGGGCCTACCAGATACGCAGTATTTT,CASRREGLPDTQYF
TRBJ2-3,NA,14,TRBV5-6,NA,TGTGCCAGCAGCCAATCCACCTCCGGGTATACGCAGTATTTT,CASSQSTSGYTQYF
TRBJ1-2,NA,15,TRBV2,NA,TGTGCCAGCAGTGAAGCGCTCGTTGATGACTATGGCTACACCTTC,CASSEALVDDYGYTF
TRBJ1-1,TRBD1,15,TRBV5-4,few,TGTGCCAGCAGCTTCCCGGGACAGGGGAACACTGAAGCTTTCTTT,CASSFPGQGNTEAFF
TRBJ2-1,TRBD2,15,TRBV2,NA,TGTGCCAGCACTCGACTAGCGGGGGTTAACAATGAGCAGTTCTTC,CASTRLAGVNNEQFF
TRBJ2-7,TRBD2,15,TRBV6-5,NA,TGTGCCAGCAGTTTCCAAGCGGGAGCCCCGACGGAGCAGTACTTC,CASSFQAGAPTEQYF
TRBJ1-2,TRBD1,12,TRBV7-9,NA,TGTGCCAGCAGCTCGGGACAGGGGGCCCTCACCTTC,CASSSGQGALTF
TRBJ1-1,TRBD1,13,TRBV5-4,NA,TGTGCCAGCAGCTGGGACAGGGGGGGTGAAGCTTTCTTT,CASSWDRGGEAFF
TRBJ2-7,TRBD2,15,TRBV19,NA,TGTGCCAGTAGTATCCGGCTAGCGGGTCCCTACGAGCAGTACTTC,CASSIRLAGPYEQYF
TRBJ2-3,NA,16,TRBV7-2,NA,TGTGCCAGCAGCTTAGTCTTGCGGTCAAGCACAGATACGCAGTATTTT,CASSLVLRSSTDTQYF
TRBJ2-1,NA,15,TRBV6-5,NA,TGTGCCAGCAGTTACTTGTCCGGGAACGTTTATGAGCAGTTCTTC,CASSYLSGNVYEQFF
TRBJ1-2,NA,12,TRBV6-6,NA,TGTGCCAGCAGCTCCGGGGCCGACGGCTACACCTTC,CASSSGADGYTF
TRBJ2-7,NA,14,TRBV19,NA,TGTGCCAGTAGTATGGATAGGAGCTCCTACGAGCAGTACTTC,CASSMDRSSYEQYF